This record looks at one T cell receptor (beta chain) sequence and its context. V lost 5 bases and J 5 bases, leaving 21 bases between the germline ends. Germline loops: CDR1 SGHVS, CDR2 FNYEAQ. The CDR3 totals 16 residues. This sample stems from a study of cytomegalovirus exposure and HLA in healthy donors. The primer mix had 60 Vbeta and 13 Jbeta primers. The table came from immunoSEQ multiplex PCR; TCRdb's copy has only in-frame clones and leaves some out. The table has 130,000 or so clones, more than 60% seen once. The rearrangement uses TRBV7-6 and TRBJ1-1; a weak D match, TRBD1 (6 bases). The sample taken for sequencing was PBMCs. The clonotype was recovered from a man in his forties in good health and CMV-seronegative. CDR3 in amino acids: CASSPGPRGGGTEAFF. The CDR3 DNA is TGTGCCAGCAGCCCGGGCCCAAGAGGGGGAGGGACTGAAGCTTTCTTT.